Listed below are T cell receptor beta chains from one sample, sequenced in a study of blood T cell repertoires in COVID-19. The data were produced by immunoSEQ multiplex PCR, yet TCRdb's version contains in-frame clones alone and is incomplete. The repertoire holds 14,000 or so clones, with roughly nine tenths as singletons. The sequenced sample was peripheral blood. The receptor set was obtained from a man in his fifties or sixties with active COVID-19. Both conserved end residues are part of each CDR3. Fields, in order: D gene, clone size, J gene, V gene, CDR3 protein, CDR3 DNA. The D gene is left open where the match is weak. Only some rows state a clone size, as once, few, many or a class for expanded clones.

TRBD1 - TRBJ2-7 TRBV11-3 CASSLVRDRVRYEQYF TGTGCCAGCAGCTTAGTAAGGGACAGGGTAAGGTACGAGCAGTACTTC
- - TRBJ2-1 TRBV11-3 CASRRLEEQFF TGTGCCAGCAGAAGATTGGAGGAGCAGTTCTTC
- - TRBJ1-5 TRBV6-5 CASNGGLSNQPQHF TGTGCCAGCAATGGAGGCCTGAGCAATCAGCCCCAGCATTTT
- few TRBJ2-7 TRBV3-1/TRBV3-2 CASSPPREQGVEQYF TGTGCCAGCAGCCCCCCTCGCGAACAGGGAGTTGAGCAGTACTTC
- - TRBJ1-2 TRBV28 CASSRQIYGYTF TGTGCCAGCAGTCGACAGATCTATGGCTACACCTTC
TRBD2 - TRBJ2-7 TRBV19 CASSLGRGRASEQYF TGTGCCAGTAGCCTGGGGCGCGGGAGGGCGTCCGAGCAGTACTTC
TRBD2 - TRBJ2-1 TRBV5-1 CASSWGVSGSFYNEQFF TGCGCCAGCAGCTGGGGGGTTAGCGGGAGTTTTTACAATGAGCAGTTCTTC
- - TRBJ1-4 TRBV7-2 CASTSRGAYEKLFF TGTGCCAGCACCTCCCGGGGGGCCTATGAAAAACTGTTTTTT
TRBD1 - TRBJ2-3 TRBV7-9 CASSLGGTGVTDTQYF TGTGCCAGCAGCTTAGGTGGGACAGGGGTTACAGATACGCAGTATTTT
- - TRBJ2-5 TRBV7-3 CASSLGLERRETQYF TGTGCCAGCAGCTTAGGGCTGGAACGCAGGGAGACCCAGTACTTC
TRBD1 - TRBJ1-6 TRBV6-5 CASSYSGQGTPLHF TGTGCCAGCAGTTACTCGGGACAGGGGACACCCCTCCACTTT
- - TRBJ1-4 TRBV5-4 CASSSQASPEKLFF TGTGCCAGCAGCTCCCAGGCCAGTCCAGAAAAACTGTTTTTT
- - TRBJ1-3 TRBV13 CASSFGLLEGNTIYF TGTGCCAGCAGCTTCGGACTCCTCGAGGGAAACACCATATATTTT
- once TRBJ1-3 TRBV30 CAWSVSVNTIYF TGTGCCTGGAGTGTATCGGTAAACACCATATATTTT
- - TRBJ2-1 TRBV7-8 CASSLKRFLGSYNEQFF TGTGCCAGCAGCTTAAAGCGTTTTCTGGGCTCCTACAATGAGCAGTTCTTC
- - TRBJ2-7 TRBV3-1/TRBV3-2 CASSQDRGGRNYEQYF TGTGCCAGCAGCCAAGATAGGGGGGGACGAAACTACGAGCAGTACTTC
TRBD1 - TRBJ1-2 TRBV6-5 CASSYGQGDYGYTF TGTGCCAGCAGTTACGGCCAGGGGGATTATGGCTACACCTTC
- - TRBJ2-6 TRBV3-1/TRBV3-2 CASSPSSGANVLTF TGTGCCAGCAGCCCTTCCTCTGGGGCCAACGTCCTGACTTTC
TRBD2 - TRBJ2-2 TRBV28 CASRRTSAATGELFF TGTGCCAGCAGGCGGACTAGCGCTGCCACCGGGGAGCTGTTTTTT
TRBD1 - TRBJ1-5 TRBV5-5 CASSKTGEVSNQPQHF TGTGCCAGCAGCAAGACAGGGGAGGTGAGCAATCAGCCCCAGCATTTT
- - TRBJ2-4 TRBV4-1 CASSQGSARSAKNIQYF TGCGCCAGCAGCCAAGGGTCTGCGCGTTCGGCCAAAAACATTCAGTACTTC
- - TRBJ2-4 TRBV28 CASGSIAKNIQYF TGTGCCAGTGGCTCAATAGCCAAAAACATTCAGTACTTC
- - TRBJ1-2 TRBV15 CATSRVGTHLGYTF TGTGCCACCAGCAGAGTGGGGACACACCTTGGCTACACCTTC
- - TRBJ2-7 TRBV7-8 CASSQADNYYEQYF TGTGCCAGCAGCCAAGCGGACAACTACTACGAGCAGTACTTC
- - TRBJ2-7 TRBV12-2 CASRCPTSGRSSYEQYF TGTGCAAGTCGCTGCCCTACTAGCGGGAGGAGCTCCTACGAGCAGTACTTC
TRBD1 once TRBJ2-1 TRBV27 CASKDRGNDEQFF TGTGCCAGTAAGGACAGGGGGAACGATGAGCAGTTCTTC
TRBD1 - TRBJ1-2 TRBV5-6 CASSLGAGGPYGYTF TGTGCCAGCAGCTTGGGGGCAGGGGGACCTTATGGCTACACCTTC
- once TRBJ1-5 TRBV10-2 CASRIGANQPQHF TGCGCCAGCAGGATTGGAGCAAATCAGCCCCAGCATTTT
- - TRBJ2-6 TRBV18 CASSPGGANVLTF TGTGCCAGCTCTCCGGGGGGGGCCAACGTCCTGACTTTC
- - TRBJ2-1 TRBV15 CATSRAVGEQFF TGTGCCACCAGCAGGGCGGTAGGCGAGCAGTTCTTC
- - TRBJ1-2 TRBV5-1 CASSLDGGSYGYTF TGCGCCAGCAGCTTGGACGGAGGATCCTATGGCTACACCTTC
- - TRBJ1-6 TRBV7-8 CASSFISSSYNSPLRF TGTGCCAGCAGTTTTATCTCGAGCTCCTATAATTCACCCCTCCGCTTT
TRBD1 - TRBJ1-2 TRBV7-2 CASSSQATGVNYGYTF TGTGCCAGCAGCTCTCAGGCGACAGGGGTTAACTATGGCTACACCTTC
- - TRBJ2-5 TRBV24-1 CATSDSIRVGETQYF TGTGCCACCAGTGATTCAATCAGGGTCGGAGAGACCCAGTACTTC
- - TRBJ1-6 TRBV2 CASSGGTDYNSPLHF TGTGCCAGCAGCGGCGGGACGGACTATAATTCACCCCTCCACTTT
- - TRBJ2-7 TRBV20-1 CSVQVQYEQYF TGCAGTGTTCAGGTTCAATACGAGCAGTACTTC
TRBD2 - TRBJ2-3 TRBV7-2 CASSPNRPTSTDTQYF TGTGCCAGCAGCCCGAACCGCCCGACTAGCACCGATACGCAGTATTTT
TRBD1 - TRBJ2-6 TRBV27 CASTTGYGANVLTF TGTGCCAGCACGACAGGGTACGGGGCCAACGTCCTGACTTTC
- - TRBJ1-1 TRBV10-3 CAISQGSLVTEAFF TGTGCCATCAGCCAGGGGTCCCTGGTCACTGAAGCTTTCTTT
TRBD2 - TRBJ2-1 TRBV5-1 CASSSNPSGSSYNEQFF TGCGCCAGCAGCAGCAACCCTAGCGGGAGCTCCTACAATGAGCAGTTCTTC
- - TRBJ2-7 TRBV7-3 CASSLGPTNAYEQYF TGTGCCAGCAGCTTAGGGCCGACCAATGCCTACGAGCAGTACTTC
TRBD2 - TRBJ2-1 TRBV2 CASSESGTSGRVSSYNEQFF TGTGCCAGCAGTGAATCGGGGACTAGCGGGAGAGTCAGCTCCTACAATGAGCAGTTCTTC
TRBD1 - TRBJ1-1 TRBV7-9 CASSLGQDPNTEAFF TGTGCCAGCAGCTTGGGACAGGACCCGAACACTGAAGCTTTCTTT
TRBD1 - TRBJ2-7 TRBV7-2 CASSPQTGTYEQYF TGTGCCAGCAGCCCCCAGACAGGGACCTACGAGCAGTACTTC
TRBD1 - TRBJ1-4 TRBV11-3 CASRTTGGPEKLFF TGTGCCAGCAGGACGACAGGGGGCCCTGAAAAACTGTTTTTT
- once TRBJ1-3 TRBV7-9 CASSLEGPGYRGNTIYF TGTGCCAGCAGCTTAGAGGGGCCAGGGTATCGTGGAAACACCATATATTTT
- - TRBJ1-3 TRBV5-1 CASSLGQATGNTIYF TGCGCCAGCAGCTTGGGACAGGCAACTGGAAACACCATATATTTT
TRBD1 - TRBJ2-5 TRBV2 CASSDSVWGTGAGETQYF TGTGCCAGCAGTGATAGCGTTTGGGGTACAGGGGCTGGGGAGACCCAGTACTTC
TRBD2 - TRBJ2-3 TRBV14 CASSQVYRAGGRLDTQYF TGTGCCAGCAGCCAAGTATACAGAGCGGGAGGGCGTCTAGATACGCAGTATTTT
- - TRBJ1-3 TRBV7-9 CASSLDRVSGNTIYF TGTGCCAGCAGCTTAGATCGGGTCTCTGGAAACACCATATATTTT
TRBD1 once TRBJ1-3 TRBV19 CASSTGQGITTIYF TGTGCCAGTAGTACCGGACAGGGAATCACCACCATATATTTT
- - TRBJ1-1 TRBV7-9 CASSLGQGYTEAFF TGTGCCAGCAGCCTCGGGCAGGGTTACACTGAAGCTTTCTTT
- few TRBJ2-7 TRBV9 CASSAGLIYEQYF TGTGCCAGCAGCGCCGGACTAATCTACGAGCAGTACTTC
TRBD2 few TRBJ2-1 TRBV24-1 CATSDSGTSGPRAWEQFF TGTGCCACCAGTGACTCCGGGACTAGCGGGCCCCGGGCGTGGGAGCAGTTCTTC
TRBD2 - TRBJ2-7 TRBV30 CAWSSRTSGGHSEQYF TGTGCCTGGAGTTCTAGGACTAGCGGAGGCCACAGCGAGCAGTACTTC
- - TRBJ1-5 TRBV6-6 CASSYSRFGNQPQHF TGTGCCAGCAGTTACTCGAGGTTTGGCAATCAGCCCCAGCATTTT
- - TRBJ2-7 TRBV5-3 CARSRGSAYEQYF TGTGCCAGAAGTCGGGGTTCGGCCTACGAGCAGTACTTC
TRBD1 - TRBJ2-7 TRBV28 CASSLSFGAGGSYEQYF TGTGCCAGCAGTTTAAGTTTTGGGGCAGGGGGTTCCTACGAGCAGTACTTC
TRBD1 - TRBJ2-2 TRBV27 CASSVDRTPNTGELFF TGTGCCAGCAGTGTGGACAGGACCCCGAACACCGGGGAGCTGTTTTTT